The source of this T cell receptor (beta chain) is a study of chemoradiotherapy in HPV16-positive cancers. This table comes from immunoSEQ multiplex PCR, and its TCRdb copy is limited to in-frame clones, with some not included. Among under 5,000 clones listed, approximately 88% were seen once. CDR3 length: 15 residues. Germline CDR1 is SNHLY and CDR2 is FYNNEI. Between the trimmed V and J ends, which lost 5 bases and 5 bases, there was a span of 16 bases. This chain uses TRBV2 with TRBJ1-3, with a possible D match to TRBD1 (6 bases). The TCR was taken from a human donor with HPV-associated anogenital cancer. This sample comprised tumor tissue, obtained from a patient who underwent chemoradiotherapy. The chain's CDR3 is CASSPGGVVRNTIYF. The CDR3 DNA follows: TGTGCCAGCAGTCCCGGGGGCGTAGTAAGAAACACCATATATTTT.